Shown below are 27 T cell receptor beta chains from a single sample sequenced in a study of cytomegalovirus exposure and HLA in healthy donors. Use of 60 Vbeta and 13 Jbeta primers characterized the PCR. Profiling relied on immunoSEQ multiplex PCR, and the TCRdb table lists in-frame clones only, not all of them. This sample has 90,000 to 120,000 clones; roughly 80% occur once, and the top ten carry over 5%. Sample: PBMCs. These receptors were collected from a female donor in good health and CMV-seropositive.

V gene TRBV5-4 combines with J gene TRBJ2-3, with D perhaps matching TRBD1 (5 bases). The V gene lost 6 bases and the J gene lost 2 bases, with 19 bases spanning the gap. This CDR3 spans 16 amino acids. Germline assignment: CDR1 SGHNT and CDR2 YYREEE (reference sequence). Written as DNA, the CDR3 is TGTGCCAGCATACCAGGGCCCTTTGAATTCACAGATACGCAGTATTTT. Its translation is CASIPGPFEFTDTQYF.

This clone has just a few counts. V and J are TRBV29-1 and TRBJ2-5, with unresolved D. CDR3 length equals 11 residues. The V gene lost 8 bases and the J gene lost 9 bases, with 16 bases spanning the gap. Germline CDR1 is SQVTM and CDR2 is ANQGSEA. The CDR3 reads CSPSQDSAQYF. DNA of the CDR3: TGCAGCCCCTCCCAAGATTCGGCCCAGTACTTC.

This clone has only one observation. The chain couples TRBV18 to TRBJ2-2, with a possible D match to TRBD2 (5 bases). The CDR3 runs 17 residues. Germline V gives CDR1 KGHSH, CDR2 LQKENI. V shed 0 bases and J shed 2 bases, with 13 bases lying between them. The CDR3 region is CASSPPGALKNTGELFF. The DNA of the CDR3 is TGTGCCAGCTCACCACCGGGAGCCCTGAAAAACACCGGGGAGCTGTTTTTT.

This clone has more than one count but fewer than ten. A junction boundary mismatches the germline segment, possibly from a read error. This rearrangement joins TRBV6-5 to TRBJ1-2; D not certain. Germline loops: CDR1 MNHEY, CDR2 SVGAGI. The CDR3 is made up of 12 amino acids. The CDR3 DNA reads TGTGCCAGCAGTGACTCCAGTTATGGCTACACCTTC. It encodes CASSDSSYGYTF.

The chain carries TRBV5-1 and TRBJ1-2; no firm D call. Germline CDR1 and CDR2: SGHRS and YFSETQ. CDR3 length equals 12 residues. Trimming removed 0 bases at V and 10 bases at J, with 10 bases between. The CDR3 region is CASSLGAPPYTF. The CDR3 bases are TGCGCCAGCAGCTTGGGGGCGCCGCCCTACACCTTC.

V gene TRBV6-1 combines with J gene TRBJ2-7; no reliable D call. Germline CDR1 MNHNS, CDR2 SASEGT. Trimming took 2 bases from V and 2 from J, leaving 10 bases between them. The CDR3 spans 14 residues. CDR3 region: CASSELSFAYEQYF. The CDR3 region has the DNA TGTGCCAGCAGTGAACTCAGTTTCGCCTACGAGCAGTACTTC.

The chain links TRBV29-1 to TRBJ2-7; 8 nucleotides match TRBD1. Germline V gene lookup returns CDR1 SQVTM and CDR2 ANQGSEA. This CDR3 is 15 amino acids long. V was clipped by 4 bases and J by 7 bases; unmatched bases: 15. In nucleotides, the CDR3 is TGCAGCGTTGGAAAGTTGGACAGGGCAAGGGGGGAGCAGTACTTC. Protein: CSVGKLDRARGEQYF.

The table lists this clone with a count of one. V usage is TRBV7-2 and J usage is TRBJ2-5; maybe TRBD1 (6 bases). The DNA end is a closer match to TRBJ2-7, so the J assignment may be wrong. This CDR3 has 15 residues. CDR1 SGHTA and CDR2 FQGNSA come from the germline V gene. Here the CDR3 DNA reads TGTGCCAGCAGCTCGGACAGTAGAATCTCCTACGAGCAGTACTTC. This translates into CASSSDSRISYEQYF.

The chain uses TRBV7-9 and TRBJ1-2, with TRBD1 identical over 10 bases. The V and J ends lost 2 bases and 4 bases, in that order; junction bases with no gene match: 4. Germline V gene sequence: CDR1 SEHNR, CDR2 FQNEAQ (reference sequence). This CDR3 is 15 amino acids long. The CDR3 spells CASSLKRTGGYGYTF. The CDR3 nucleotides read TGTGCCAGCAGCTTAAAAAGGACAGGGGGCTATGGCTACACCTTC.

The chain couples TRBV7-9 to TRBJ1-2; D call uncertain. The V and J ends lost 2 bases and 4 bases respectively, with 14 bases between them. Germline CDR1 reads SEHNR; CDR2 reads FQNEAQ (reference sequence). CDR3 length equals 15 residues. CDR3 in DNA: TGTGCCAGCAGCTTATCTCGAGGCGCGGGCTATGGCTACACCTTC. It translates to CASSLSRGAGYGYTF.

The V and J genes are TRBV6-5 and TRBJ1-1, with TRBD1 as a possible D gene (5 bases). The length of the CDR3 is 14 residues. The V gene's germline CDR1 is MNHEY and CDR2 SVGAGI. V lost 10 bases and J lost 0, with 15 bases in between. The CDR3 coding sequence is TGTGCCATAGGTCCAGGGCGGATGAACACTGAAGCTTTCTTT. This translates into CAIGPGRMNTEAFF.

This clone came up a few times. The genes are TRBV28 and TRBJ2-1; 13 positions agree with TRBD2. Germline CDR1 reads MDHEN; CDR2 reads SYDVKM. With V trimmed by 5 bases and J by 4 bases, 14 bases remained unmatched. The CDR3 sequence is 19 residues long. CDR3 DNA sequence: TGTGCCAGCAGTCCCCCGATGGGGACTAGCGGGACTCGGTACAATGAGCAGTTCTTC. This translates into CASSPPMGTSGTRYNEQFF.

This clone occurred once. This chain connects TRBV5-1 to TRBJ1-2, with 7 bases identical to TRBD1. Germline V gene data show CDR1 as SGHRS and CDR2 as YFSETQ. V lost 4 bases to trimming and J lost 7 bases; unmatched junction nucleotides: 7. The CDR3 contains 13 residues. The CDR3 sequence is CASSLMRDSGYTF. CDR3 in DNA: TGCGCCAGCAGCCTTATGCGGGACAGTGGCTACACCTTC.

The J gene is TRBJ2-5, the V gene TRBV28; possibly TRBD1 for D (5 bases). The CDR3 has 15 amino acids. Per the germline V gene, CDR1 is MDHEN and CDR2 is SYDVKM. V was clipped by 3 bases and J by 3 bases, with 14 bases between them. For the CDR3, the DNA is TGTGCCAGCAGTTTTTCGGCAGGGAAAAAAGAGACCCAGTACTTC. This gives the protein CASSFSAGKKETQYF.

V usage is TRBV5-1 and J usage is TRBJ1-1, with D hard to call. V lost 0 bases to trimming and J lost 2 bases, with 8 bases between them. Germline V gives CDR1 SGHRS, CDR2 YFSETQ. The CDR3 is 14 amino acids. The CDR3 is CASSLAATNTEAFF. CDR3 bases: TGCGCCAGCAGCTTGGCCGCCACAAACACTGAAGCTTTCTTT.

This clone was counted once. The chain carries TRBV18 and TRBJ2-7, with D perhaps matching TRBD2 (5 bases). The V end was cut by 3 bases, the J end by 4 bases, with 13 bases between. CDR1 and CDR2 (germline): KGHSH, LQKENI. The CDR3 has 14 amino acids. The CDR3 DNA follows: TGTGCCAGCTCACCCAATACTAGAGTGTACGAGCAGTACTTC. Translation: CASSPNTRVYEQYF.

CDR3 DNA: TGTGCCAGCAGCTTGCCCGGGGGGCAAATTACAGATACGCAGTATTTT. Its translation: CASSLPGGQITDTQYF. V is TRBV5-6 and J is TRBJ2-3, with D possibly matching TRBD2 (7 bases). Deletions cut 1 base from V and 3 bases from J, with 15 bases between. The CDR3 has 16 amino acids. CDR1 and CDR2 (germline): SGHDT, YYEEEE.

The chain recombines TRBV4-1 with TRBJ1-4; 9 nucleotides line up with TRBD1. Trimming at V came to 1 base and at J to 8 bases, leaving 11 bases not matched to a gene. Germline CDR1 MGHRA, CDR2 YSYEKL. The CDR3 totals 17 residues. Here the CDR3 reads CASSQAPGTGRQEKLFF. DNA of the CDR3: TGCGCCAGCAGCCAAGCCCCCGGGACAGGGAGACAGGAAAAACTGTTTTTT.

The gene calls are TRBV19 and TRBJ2-7; TRBD1 matches 10 bases. Trimming removed 9 bases from V and 3 bases from J; junction bases left unmatched: 11. The CDR3 is made up of 15 amino acids. Per the germline V gene, CDR1 is LNHDA and CDR2 is SQIVND (reference sequence). Here the CDR3 DNA reads TGTGCCAGGAGTTTTAGACAGGGGGCAATCTACGAGCAGTACTTC. Translating it yields CARSFRQGAIYEQYF. The variable domain in full, completed from reference TRBV19 and TRBJ2-7, reads DGGITQSPKYLFRKEGQNVTLSCEQNLNHDAMYWYRQDPGQGLRLIYYSQIVNDFQKGDIAEGYSVSREKKESFPLTVTSAQKNPTAFYLCARSFRQGAIYEQYFGPGTRLTVT.

The CDR3 region has the DNA TGTGCCAGCAGAGAGGGGGCCGGAAACACCATATATTTT. It yields the protein CASREGAGNTIYF. The chain carries TRBV7-9 and TRBJ1-3, with 7 bases fitting TRBD1. The CDR3 sequence is 13 residues long. Per the germline V gene, CDR1 is SEHNR and CDR2 is FQNEAQ (reference sequence). With V trimmed by 6 bases and J by 4 bases, 3 bases remained unmatched.

The V and J genes are TRBV11-3 and TRBJ2-7; 7 nucleotides line up with TRBD1. J was trimmed by 0 bases and V by 1 base; bases with no gene match: 12. Germline loops: CDR1 SGHNT, CDR2 YENEEA. CDR3 length equals 18 residues. The CDR3 DNA sequence: TGTGCCAGCAGCTTAGCTCCCCCGGGGACAGCGAGCTCCTACGAGCAGTACTTC. This gives the protein CASSLAPPGTASSYEQYF.

This clone was recorded a few times. The rearrangement uses TRBV7-2 and TRBJ2-7; D gene uncertain. The CDR3 consists of 12 residues. Germline V gene lookup returns CDR1 SGHTA and CDR2 FQGNSA. V lost 3 bases, J lost 2 bases, and 5 bases lay in between. CDR3 sequence: CASSFRAYEQYF. CDR3 nucleotides: TGTGCCAGCAGCTTTCGGGCCTACGAGCAGTACTTC. Together with reference TRBV7-2 and TRBJ2-7, the CDR3 gives the full variable domain: GAGVSQSPSNKVTEKGKDVELRCDPISGHTALYWYRQSLGQGLEFLIYFQGNSAPDKSGLPSDRFSAERTGGSVSTLTIQRTQQEDSAVYLCASSFRAYEQYFGPGTRLTVT.

This clone was recorded only once. The V call is TRBV7-9, the J call TRBJ1-1; D possibly corresponds to TRBD1 (5 bases). Germline V gene lookup returns CDR1 SEHNR and CDR2 FQNEAQ (reference sequence). The CDR3 extends over 15 amino acids. V dropped 7 bases and J dropped 0 bases, with 15 bases sitting between them. In DNA form, the CDR3 reads TGTGCCAGCAACCCCAGTGGAGGGGTGAACACTGAAGCTTTCTTT. It yields the protein CASNPSGGVNTEAFF.

V is TRBV7-3 and J is TRBJ2-7; 8 nucleotides match TRBD2. CDR3 length: 15 residues. The germline V gene has CDR1 SGHTA and CDR2 FQGTGA. Trimming took 6 bases from V and 0 from J; bases not matched to a gene: 7. The CDR3 loop reads CASSPTGTSSYEQYF. The CDR3, as DNA: TGTGCCAGCAGTCCGACCGGGACTAGCTCCTACGAGCAGTACTTC.

The chain's CDR3 is CASRGLAGGILFF. CDR3 DNA: TGTGCCAGCAGGGGACTAGCGGGAGGTATTCTGTTTTTT. This sequence joins TRBV6-5 and TRBJ2-2; 15 positions match TRBD2. The CDR3 is 13 residues long. Germline V gene data show CDR1 as MNHEY and CDR2 as SVGAGI. J gave up 14 bases and V 6 bases, and 4 bases lay outside the gene matches.

This chain links TRBV19 with TRBJ2-7; D perhaps matches TRBD2 (5 bases). V was clipped by 5 bases and J by 5 bases, with 19 bases between them. Germline lookup yields CDR1 LNHDA and CDR2 SQIVND (reference sequence). CDR3 length: 15 residues. The CDR3 loop reads CASSDPQGLAHEQYF. The CDR3 nucleotides are TGTGCCAGTAGTGACCCCCAAGGACTTGCCCACGAGCAGTACTTC. Full variable domain (rest looked up from reference TRBV19 and TRBJ2-7): DGGITQSPKYLFRKEGQNVTLSCEQNLNHDAMYWYRQDPGQGLRLIYYSQIVNDFQKGDIAEGYSVSREKKESFPLTVTSAQKNPTAFYLCASSDPQGLAHEQYFGPGTRLTVT.

This chain uses TRBV4-3 with TRBJ1-4; 8 bases line up with TRBD1. The CDR3 contains 19 residues. V dropped 0 bases and J dropped 5; count of bases not matched to a gene: 14. The germline CDR1 and CDR2 sequences are LGHNA and YSLEER. The DNA for the CDR3 is TGCGCCAGCAGCCAAGAACTAGGAAATCGTAGACAGGGGAATGAAAAACTGTTTTTT. Amino acid sequence: CASSQELGNRRQGNEKLFF.